Listed here are 28 T cell receptor beta chains from one sample, sequenced in a study of T cell responses to AZD1222 COVID-19 vaccine. Profiling relied on immunoSEQ multiplex PCR, and the TCRdb table lists in-frame clones only, not all of them. The repertoire has about 150,000 clones, around 90% of them found once; the top ten carry 3.8%. The input for sequencing was peripheral blood, taken 28 days after the second AZD1222 dose. The receptor set was obtained from an adult who received the AZD1222 COVID-19 vaccine.

The chain couples TRBV29-1 to TRBJ2-5, with TRBD1 matching 7 bases. The CDR3 is 14 amino acids. Looked up from germline, CDR1 is SQVTM and CDR2 is ANQGSEA. J was trimmed by 2 bases and V by 1 base; bases with no gene match: 4. The CDR3, as DNA: TGCAGCGTTGAAGGGTCCAGGGGGCAAGAGACCCAGTACTTC. Encoded protein: CSVEGSRGQETQYF.

This sequence joins TRBV2 and TRBJ1-2, with D perhaps TRBD1 (6 bases). V dropped 10 bases and J dropped 7 bases, with 25 bases sitting between them. In germline, CDR1 is SNHLY, CDR2 FYNNEI. The CDR3 length is 15 residues. The CDR3 nucleotides read TGTGCCACCACGGGGGACACCGCGAACCCAGGTGGCTACACCTTC. Translation: CATTGDTANPGGYTF.

This chain joins TRBV3-1 (or the pseudogene TRBV3-2) and TRBJ1-6; possibly TRBD1 for D (5 bases). Trimming stripped 3 bases from V and 2 bases from J, with 14 bases between. The CDR3 spans 17 residues. Germline values: CDR1 LGHDT, CDR2 YNNKEL (reference sequence). DNA of the CDR3: TGTGCCAGCAGCCAGACCGGGGGACGCCCCTATAATTCACCCCTCCACTTT. Translating it yields CASSQTGGRPYNSPLHF.

The chain links TRBV6-1 to TRBJ2-3; D not certain. CDR3 size: 15 residues. Per the germline V gene, CDR1 is MNHNS and CDR2 is SASEGT. Deletions cut 3 bases from V and 4 bases from J, with 14 bases between. CDR3 protein: CASSDTPSPADTQYF. In nucleotides, the CDR3 is TGTGCCAGCAGTGATACCCCCTCCCCGGCAGATACGCAGTATTTT.

The chain has TRBV24-1 and TRBJ2-5, with TRBD1 matching over 8 bases. This CDR3 comprises 14 residues. V lost 4 bases to trimming and J lost 5 bases; unmatched junction nucleotides: 5. Germline V gene data show CDR1 as KGHDR and CDR2 as SFDVKD. The CDR3 nucleotides are TGTGCCACCAGTGACCAGGGGGCGGCGGAGACCCAGTACTTC. Translating it yields CATSDQGAAETQYF.

The chain employs TRBV7-9 and TRBJ1-1, with a tentative D call TRBD1 (6 bases). V gave up 5 bases and J gave up 3 bases, with 16 bases separating them. The CDR3 runs 15 residues. Germline V gene data show CDR1 as SEHNR and CDR2 as FQNEAQ (reference sequence). This CDR3 is CASSQLRQADTEAFF. The CDR3 bases are TGTGCCAGCAGCCAACTTAGACAGGCTGACACTGAAGCTTTCTTT.

This sequence joins TRBV9 and TRBJ1-2; D is perhaps TRBD1 (5 bases). Germline lookup yields CDR1 SGDLS and CDR2 YYNGEE. Trimming took 0 bases from V and 0 from J, leaving 9 bases between them. This CDR3 comprises 15 residues. The CDR3: CASSVGRGPNYGYTF. CDR3 bases: TGTGCCAGCAGCGTAGGGCGGGGCCCTAACTATGGCTACACCTTC.

Worth noting for this clone: An end of the junction differs from the germline gene, which may be a read error. The CDR3 spells CASSPTRDKNTEDFF. In DNA form, the CDR3 reads TGTGCCAGCAGTCCCACCCGGGACAAGAACACTGAAGATTTCTTT. The chain recombines TRBV2 with TRBJ1-1, with TRBD1 as a possible D gene (6 bases). The CDR3 spans 15 residues. Per the germline V gene, CDR1 is SNHLY and CDR2 is FYNNEI.

The J gene is TRBJ1-2, the V gene TRBV5-1, with D perhaps matching TRBD1 (5 bases). Germline loops: CDR1 SGHRS, CDR2 YFSETQ. V gave up 2 bases and J gave up 4 bases, with 12 bases separating them. The CDR3 sequence is 14 residues long. This chain's CDR3 is CASSLATGVYGYTF. CDR3 coding DNA: TGCGCCAGCAGCTTAGCGACGGGGGTCTATGGCTACACCTTC.

The chain links TRBV29-1 to TRBJ1-1; 7 nucleotides align to TRBD1. The CDR3 loop spans 13 amino acids. Germline V lookup: CDR1 SQVTM, CDR2 ANQGSEA. The V segment lost 7 bases and the J segment 1 base; nucleotides outside the gene matches: 6. CDR3 protein: CSGRQGGNTEAFF. For the CDR3, the DNA is TGCAGCGGCAGACAGGGAGGGAACACTGAAGCTTTCTTT.

This clone has a count of ten or more. This chain connects TRBV7-9 to TRBJ1-2; D is unresolved. Per the germline V gene, CDR1 is SEHNR and CDR2 is FQNEAQ (reference sequence). The CDR3 length is 15 residues. V gave up 5 bases and J gave up 5 bases, with 18 bases separating them. DNA of the CDR3: TGTGCCAGCAGCAGTACCCGGGAGGCACAGTATGGCTACACCTTC. Translated: CASSSTREAQYGYTF.

The chain has TRBV27 and TRBJ2-1; D may be TRBD2 (6 bases). This CDR3 has 14 amino acids. V was shortened by 6 bases and J by 7 bases, with 16 bases between the two germline ends. CDR1 is MNHEY and CDR2 is SMNVEV in the germline V gene (reference sequence). CDR3 protein: CASRRVSGRNEQFF. The CDR3 region has the DNA TGTGCCAGCAGGCGAGTATCGGGGAGGAATGAGCAGTTCTTC.

The chain joins TRBV5-6 to TRBJ2-7; TRBD2 agrees at 8 bases. The CDR3 runs 15 residues. Trimming at V came to 4 bases and at J to 7 bases, leaving 13 bases not matched to a gene. CDR1 is SGHDT, CDR2 YYEEEE, per germline. The CDR3 DNA reads TGTGCCAGCAGCACGGGAGCGGGGGTCCCGGGGGAGCAGTACTTC. Translated: CASSTGAGVPGEQYF. The entire variable domain, with the rest obtained from reference TRBV5-6 and TRBJ2-7, is as follows: DAGVTQSPTHLIKTRGQQVTLRCSPKSGHDTVSWYQQALGQGPQFIFQYYEEEERQRGNFPDRFSGHQFPNYSSELNVNALLLGDSALYLCASSTGAGVPGEQYFGPGTRLTVT.

V usage is TRBV27 and J usage is TRBJ1-5; 7 positions agree with TRBD1. V shed 5 bases, J shed 6 bases, and the junction held 4 bases outside the gene matches. Looked up from germline, CDR1 is MNHEY and CDR2 is SMNVEV (reference sequence). The CDR3 covers 13 residues. CDR3 DNA: TGTGCCAGCAGTGCGGGACAGACTCAGCCCCAGCATTTT. It specifies CASSAGQTQPQHF.

The rearrangement joins TRBV18 to TRBJ1-6; D might be TRBD1 (6 bases). V gave up 4 bases and J gave up 10 bases, with 14 bases separating them. In germline, CDR1 is KGHSH, CDR2 LQKENI. The CDR3 spans 14 residues. CDR3 nucleotides: TGTGCCAGCTCACGCGGGGGGCTCGGATCACCCCTCCACTTT. This gives the protein CASSRGGLGSPLHF.

J is TRBJ2-1 and V is TRBV9; 7 bases map to TRBD1. Germline CDR1 and CDR2: SGDLS and YYNGEE. This CDR3 is 15 amino acids long. V lost 3 bases to trimming and J lost 6 bases; unmatched junction nucleotides: 9. CDR3: CASSDGQVSRNEQFF. CDR3 in DNA: TGTGCCAGCAGCGACGGACAGGTCTCTCGCAATGAGCAGTTCTTC.

J is TRBJ1-3 and V is TRBV12-3 or TRBV12-4; possible D gene TRBD1, 6 bases. The CDR3 is 13 residues long. V was cut by 10 bases and J by 7 bases, with 17 bases left in between. The CDR3 DNA reads TGTGCCACCAGAACAGGGACCGGGAACACCATATATTTT. Translation: CATRTGTGNTIYF.

The V and J genes are TRBV4-1 and TRBJ2-5; 13 bases map to TRBD2. Trimming took 5 bases from V and 2 from J; bases not matched to a gene: 11. CDR3 length: 18 residues. Per germline, CDR1 MGHRA and CDR2 YSYEKL. The CDR3, as DNA: TGCGCCAGCAGCGAAAAGCCGGGACTAGCGGGATTACAAGAGACCCAGTACTTC. Residues: CASSEKPGLAGLQETQYF.

V gene TRBV2 combines with J gene TRBJ1-5; D is uncertain. The V end was cut by 4 bases, the J end by 1 base, with 8 bases between. This CDR3 region has 14 residues. Germline V lookup: CDR1 SNHLY, CDR2 FYNNEI. The CDR3 loop is CASSGPTSNQPQHF. The CDR3 nucleotides are TGTGCCAGCAGTGGACCTACGAGCAATCAGCCCCAGCATTTT.

The chain is built from TRBV3-1 (or the pseudogene TRBV3-2) and TRBJ2-7, with D hard to call. The germline V gene has CDR1 LGHDT and CDR2 YNNKEL (reference sequence). The CDR3 runs 11 residues. With 6 bases removed from V and 5 bases from J, the gap between germline ends came to 8 bases. The chain's CDR3 is CASSRVDEQYF. CDR3 sequence (DNA): TGTGCCAGCAGTCGCGTCGACGAGCAGTACTTC.

V and J are TRBV6-6 and TRBJ2-3, with 10 bases that match TRBD2. CDR3 length equals 13 residues. V dropped 5 bases and J dropped 6; count of bases not matched to a gene: 2. The germline gives CDR1 MNHNY, CDR2 SVGAGI (reference sequence). CDR3 sequence: CASSKGLADTQYF. In nucleotides, the CDR3 is TGTGCCAGCAGTAAGGGACTAGCGGATACGCAGTATTTT.

The chain couples TRBV2 to TRBJ1-2, with TRBD1 as a possible D gene (5 bases). Trimming took off 0 bases at V and 4 bases at J, with 12 bases between the two ends. In germline, CDR1 is SNHLY, CDR2 FYNNEI. The CDR3 contains 15 residues. The CDR3 coding sequence is TGTGCCAGCAGTGAAGCGCTTCGACAGTCCTATGGCTACACCTTC. Translated, it gives CASSEALRQSYGYTF. The full variable domain, rest sourced from reference TRBV2 and TRBJ1-2, is EPEVTQTPSHQVTQMGQEVILRCVPISNHLYFYWYRQILGQKVEFLVSFYNNEISEKSEIFDDQFSVERPDGSNFTLKIRSTKLEDSAMYFCASSEALRQSYGYTFGSGTRLTVV.

Concerning this clone: Compared with germline, one end of the junction differs, possibly owing to a read error. This chain joins TRBV4-2 and TRBJ1-3; D may be TRBD1 (5 bases). Germline assignment: CDR1 LGHNA and CDR2 YNFKEQ. There are 12 residues in the CDR3. Here the CDR3 reads CASSQGVGTLSF. Here the CDR3 DNA reads TGTGCCAGCAGCCAAGGGGTAGGGACTCTGTCTTTT.

This clone was seen a few times. The rearrangement links TRBV30 to TRBJ1-6; 9 bases agree with TRBD1. Trimming at V came to 5 bases and at J to 6 bases, leaving 2 bases not matched to a gene. Germline CDR1 and CDR2: GTSNPN and SVGIG (reference sequence). The CDR3 has 13 residues. The CDR3 loop is CAWGTGLNSPLHF. The CDR3 DNA follows: TGTGCCTGGGGGACAGGGCTTAATTCACCCCTCCACTTT.

The rearrangement uses TRBV3-1 (or the pseudogene TRBV3-2) and TRBJ2-5; 9 positions agree with TRBD2. This CDR3 has 16 residues. CDR1 LGHDT and CDR2 YNNKEL come from the germline V gene (reference sequence). The V gene end was trimmed by 4 bases and the J gene end by 5 bases; junction bases not matched to a gene: 11. This CDR3 is CASSPLAGAPVETQYF. CDR3 coding DNA: TGTGCCAGCAGCCCGTTAGCGGGGGCGCCCGTCGAGACCCAGTACTTC.

This clone was seen only a few times. The chain recombines TRBV12-3 or TRBV12-4 with TRBJ2-5; D not resolved. Trimming removed 3 bases from V and 0 bases from J, with 5 bases in between. The CDR3 spans 13 residues. CDR3 DNA sequence: TGTGCCAGCAGTTTCTCTTACCAAGAGACCCAGTACTTC. Its protein is CASSFSYQETQYF.

The chain links TRBV5-5 to TRBJ1-5; no definite D call. This CDR3 has 15 amino acids. The V gene lost 0 bases and the J gene lost 1 base, with 8 bases spanning the gap. CDR1 and CDR2 (germline): SGHKS, YYEKEE (reference sequence). The CDR3 bases are TGTGCCAGCAGCTTGGGTCCCGGGAGCAATCAGCCCCAGCATTTT. Protein: CASSLGPGSNQPQHF. The full variable domain, rest sourced from reference TRBV5-5 and TRBJ1-5, is DAGVTQSPTHLIKTRGQQVTLRCSPISGHKSVSWYQQVLGQGPQFIFQYYEKEERGRGNFPDRFSARQFPNYSSELNVNALLLGDSALYLCASSLGPGSNQPQHFGDGTRLSIL.

J is TRBJ1-5 and V is TRBV6-5, with a weak D call TRBD1 (6 bases). V shed 6 bases and J shed 11 bases, with 14 bases lying between them. CDR1 is MNHEY, CDR2 SVGAGI, per germline. CDR3 size: 12 residues. The CDR3 nucleotides read TGTGCCAGCAGGGAGGGGGTACTGGCCCAGCATTTT. It codes for CASREGVLAQHF.